The clone carrying this T cell receptor (beta chain) came up a few times. As yet, its antigen is unknown. The germline CDR1 and CDR2 sequences are SGHVS and FNYEAQ. The CDR3 sequence is 12 residues long. V lost 8 bases, J lost 2 bases, and 8 bases lay in between. These data originate in a study of T cell repertoires in cytomegalovirus infection. Study-wide findings and caveats: Cumulative public TCR beta family frequency identified carriers of CMV plus the relevant HLA.

MiXCR, applied by TCRdb to the reads, yields one record per CDR3 protein. This table has fewer than 300,000 distinct CDR3 sequences, roughly 24% appearing once. The chain combines TRBV7-6 with TRBJ2-3, with no clear D. The specimen sequenced was PBMCs. This receptor was identified in a human donor in good health (CMV status not recorded). Some clones in this sample may be carry-over from other donors' samples. CDR3 bases: TGTGCCAGCGGGCAGACCACAGATACGCAGTATTTT. It yields the protein CASGQTTDTQYF.